The text below deals with one TCR beta chain. Its cognate antigen is unknown. This sample is part of a study of T cell repertoires in cytomegalovirus infection. Study at large: Alongside well-studied HLA-B-restricted CMV epitopes, recently identified HLA-C-restricted CMV epitopes were also used. Evidence of both CMV infection and a matching HLA type came from public TCR beta signatures.

Via MiXCR, TCRdb re-called the reads, giving one row per CDR3 protein. The sample comprises approximately 730,000 distinct CDR3 sequences, about 29% of which are singletons, and around 13% rests with the top ten. This CDR3 spans 14 amino acids. Trimming shortened V by 7 bases and J by 1 base, and 10 bases separated the two germline ends. CDR1 and CDR2 from the germline V gene are SGHAT and FQDESV (reference sequence). This specimen was cultured CD8+ T cells from PBMCs, taken from culture after CMV antigen stimulation. This TCR was sampled from a human donor in good health (CMV status not recorded). Some clones in this sample may be carry-over from other donors' samples. The chain joins TRBV11-1 to TRBJ2-2; D possibly corresponds to TRBD2 (5 bases). This chain's CDR3 is CASMEEVNTGELFF. CDR3 nucleotides: TGTGCCAGCATGGAGGAAGTGAACACCGGGGAGCTGTTTTTT.